This TCR beta chain derives from a study of shared clonotypes between healthy human individuals (TCRdb year 2020). As for the study more broadly: The cohort comprised a couple of women and a few men aged 18 to 49 years. Per donor, three plates each were used for CD4 naive and CD4 memory, two for CD8 naive, and one for CD8 memory. Libraries were prepared and TCR repertoires were sequenced by different laboratories using diverse techniques, in order to increase sequencing depth and limit assay-specific biases. Blood TCR repertoires of about five healthy adults were deeply sequenced to estimate repertoire size and the extent of clonotype sharing between individuals. Between about 0.85 and 9.5 billion PBMCs per donor were obtained by leukapheresis. The investigation overall reported the following: Sampling was restricted to blood, and TCR repertoires in tissue are likely to differ from TCR repertoires in blood. The genetic and exposure-history diversity represented was limited by the small number of donors. Estimated clonotype richness was generally larger for naive than for memory subsets. Around 5.4% of naive CD4, 3% to 4% of naive CD8, about 2.5% of memory CD4, and 0.4% of memory CD8 clonotypes were shared across several donors. Compared with non-shared clonotypes, clonotypes shared by all four sorted-subset donors had higher generation probabilities. Pairwise subsampling indicated that sequencing depth was expected to affect the degree of clonotype sharing among donors. Incomplete sequencing was indicated by rarefaction of sorted-subset datasets, despite the large sequencing depth.

The germline V gene supplies CDR1 MNHEY and CDR2 SVGAGI. Trimming accounts for 6 bases at V and 2 bases at J, while the number of junction bases matched to no gene is 7. The CDR3 has 14 amino acids, counting the end cysteine and phenylalanine. The DNA shown is the 42-base CDR3, in frame from base 1. This clone was found once. Its antigen target is currently unknown. One base away there is no much larger clone; base qualities are not given. Using the deep immunoSEQ assay, multiplex PCR amplified TCR CDR3 regions from genomic DNA. Genomic DNA extracted from each cell subset was distributed evenly over all wells of several immunoSEQ 96-well plates, and each plate served as one replicate. For sorted subsets, 150 to 250 ng genomic DNA, equal to tens of thousands of T cell genomes, was loaded into each replicate PCR. Purified libraries were measured with a Qubit 3.0 fluorometer, size-checked on a Bioanalyzer 2100, and measured again with the KAPA Library Quantification kit. Every immunoSEQ 96-well plate was sequenced on a separate single-read 150-cycle Illumina NextSeq 550 flow cell. As for the original processing: Because the immunoSEQ output held only junctional sequences and lacked quality scores, the filtering could not match the filtering applied to full-length reads. Sequences were annotated with PyIR, a Python wrapper for IgBLAST v1.9, using IMGT germline references to assign V/J genes and CDR3. Any read was removed if the V/J assignment was weak (E-value above 1e-6), the CDR3 was missing, or the read contained stop codons, out-of-frame junctions, or ambiguous translated residues. A V3J clonotype was defined by an identical inferred V gene, J gene, and CDR3 amino acid sequence. Percentage overlap between repertoires was computed as shared unique clonotypes divided by the size of the smaller repertoire. Richness of each repertoire was evaluated using RTK rarefaction, the Chao1 estimator, and Recon v2.1 estimates of unobserved clonotypes. OLGA was used to compute generation probabilities for all TCRbeta clonotypes that the gDNA method yielded from a handful of donors. Imported from immuneACCESS, the table was reduced by TCRdb to in-frame sequences with V and J called. These copies leave out some clones; in studies compared against another copy, an unresolved V gene accounts for under half, and the cause of the remainder is not known. The V and J calls and the clone size are those of that table, but D and trimming were determined from the DNA. The sample records 150,000 to 200,000 clones, roughly 91% of which are singletons. The ten biggest clones cover about 0.067% of the sample.

Donors were healthy HIV-negative adults with no recently reported acute infections or vaccinations. All donors were Caucasian adults living in Nashville, Tennessee, USA. CD4+ T cells were enriched through magnetic negative selection, after which naive cells were positively selected on CD45RA and the remaining negative fraction served as the memory subset. Blood was collected by leukapheresis, and PBMCs were isolated by Ficoll-Histopaque density gradient centrifugation and then cryopreserved in liquid nitrogen vapor phase. Analytical flow cytometry was used to check the purity and quantity of every magnetically sorted T cell population. Each sorted fraction had its genomic DNA isolated and then quantified by UV absorbance on a Nanodrop 2000c.

Material: naive CD4+ T cells sorted from blood. This sample's cell subset or site label indicates: CD45RA+ positively selected. In this chain, TRBV6-5 is recombined with TRBJ2-7; TRBD2 matches 7 bases in the middle. The receptor was derived from a woman aged 25 to 39 in good health. Read as DNA, the sequence is TGTGCCAGCAGAACGGGGCGGGGGACCTACGAGCAGTACTTC. This encodes CASRTGRGTYEQYF.